This TCR beta chain appears in the sequencing data of a study of T-cell memory formation after mild COVID-19. This clonotype has a handful of counts. V lost 4 bases to trimming and J lost 3 bases, with 10 bases between them. This CDR3 contains 14 residues. Per the germline V gene, CDR1 is LGHDT and CDR2 is YNNKEL (reference sequence). From 5'RACE with constant-segment primers came TCR alpha and TCR beta cDNA libraries that carried sample barcodes and UMIs. TCRdb reprocessed the 5' RACE reads via MiXCR and lists one record per CDR3 protein. The sample shows 500,000 to 600,000 distinct CDR3 sequences, more than 15% of them seen only once.

The chain carries TRBV3-1 and TRBJ2-1; possible D gene TRBD2, 5 bases. Sequences were obtained from PBMCs or a T cell subset sorted from them (not recorded which). The receptor comes from an adult woman who had mild COVID-19 (a few samples of this study predate the infection). Cell type and time point are not known. CDR3 sequence (DNA): TGTGCCAGCAGCCTAGCGAGCCTCTACAATGAGCAGTTCTTC. Translation: CASSLASLYNEQFF.